This TCR beta chain was documented in a study of shared clonotypes between healthy human individuals. The data were produced by immunoSEQ multiplex PCR, yet TCRdb's version contains in-frame clones alone and is incomplete. This repertoire shows nearly 500,000 clones, 76% found once; its top ten account for over 10%. Germline assignment: CDR1 MGHRA and CDR2 YSYEKL. The CDR3 length is 13 residues. V was cut by 3 bases and J by 6 bases, with 9 bases left in between. The chain is built from TRBV4-1 and TRBJ1-5; unclear D gene. The sequenced sample consisted of PBMCs. This sequence originates from a middle-aged woman in good health. Some clones in this sample may be carry-over from other donors' samples. The CDR3 sequence: CASSQPGVQPQHF. Written as DNA, the CDR3 is TGCGCCAGCAGCCAGCCAGGAGTTCAGCCCCAGCATTTT.